The rows below give T cell receptor beta chains drawn from one sample of a study of identical twins. TCRdb fed the 5' RACE reads into MiXCR, producing one record per CDR3 protein. The sample includes about 570,000 distinct CDR3 sequences, more than 9% of them seen just once. These same records also appear under a second study, on yellow fever vaccine responses in identical twins.

The source material was PBMCs. These receptor sequences come from a woman aged 18-29 years in good health. The CDR3 runs from the conserved cysteine through the conserved F or W.

j_gene: TRBJ2-1
v_gene: TRBV10-3
CDR3aa: CAISDSNRAGGYNEQFF

j_gene: TRBJ2-1
v_gene: TRBV5-5
CDR3aa: CASSWLSGTGGLNEQFF

j_gene: TRBJ2-7
v_gene: TRBV29-1
CDR3aa: CSVATGTAYEQYF

j_gene: TRBJ2-7
v_gene: TRBV4-2
CDR3aa: CASSQASGEQYF

j_gene: TRBJ2-5
v_gene: TRBV12-5
CDR3aa: CASGLDTGPLKETQYF

j_gene: TRBJ2-7
v_gene: TRBV12-3/TRBV12-4
CDR3aa: CASSGEEGQGGYEQYF

j_gene: TRBJ2-7
v_gene: TRBV28
CDR3aa: CASSLGEQYF

j_gene: TRBJ2-2
v_gene: TRBV29-1
CDR3aa: CSVENRGESNTGELFF

j_gene: TRBJ2-5
v_gene: TRBV12-3/TRBV12-4
CDR3aa: CASSSDRDMAQYF

j_gene: TRBJ2-7
v_gene: TRBV20-1
CDR3aa: CSASRLAGGPEQYF

j_gene: TRBJ2-7
v_gene: TRBV14
CDR3aa: CASSQVEGRYEQYF

j_gene: TRBJ2-3
v_gene: TRBV7-8
CDR3aa: CASSISQGAGASTDTQYF

j_gene: TRBJ1-1
v_gene: TRBV5-1
CDR3aa: CASSLARQLNTEAFF

j_gene: TRBJ2-1
v_gene: TRBV7-2
CDR3aa: CASSPAERAHNEQFF

j_gene: TRBJ1-1
v_gene: TRBV6-5
CDR3aa: CASRFTQGTEAFF

j_gene: TRBJ2-5
v_gene: TRBV5-1
CDR3aa: CASSFSLGETQYF

j_gene: TRBJ2-7
v_gene: TRBV6-1
CDR3aa: CASGLAPSYEQYF

j_gene: TRBJ2-3
v_gene: TRBV20-1
CDR3aa: CSATGLAGGPSDTQYF

j_gene: TRBJ2-7
v_gene: TRBV4-3
CDR3aa: CASSQDHPGSYEQYF

j_gene: TRBJ2-3
v_gene: TRBV10-3
CDR3aa: CAITGGVGATDTQYF

j_gene: TRBJ2-3
v_gene: TRBV4-1
CDR3aa: CASSQDPPSSRSDTQYF

j_gene: TRBJ2-1
v_gene: TRBV3-1
CDR3aa: CASSQEGLRAYEQFF

j_gene: TRBJ2-1
v_gene: TRBV29-1
CDR3aa: CSVERGLAGDGYNEQFF

j_gene: TRBJ2-1
v_gene: TRBV20-1
CDR3aa: CSARAPLAGVYNEQFF

j_gene: TRBJ2-1
v_gene: TRBV19
CDR3aa: CASSIDLSGYEQFF

j_gene: TRBJ2-7
v_gene: TRBV28
CDR3aa: CASSRAGGRGEQYF

j_gene: TRBJ1-1
v_gene: TRBV11-2
CDR3aa: CASSLDLGQGKTEAFF

j_gene: TRBJ2-1
v_gene: TRBV20-1
CDR3aa: CTGREDYYNEQFF

j_gene: TRBJ1-4
v_gene: TRBV7-6
CDR3aa: CASSRRGRGRTNEKLFF

j_gene: TRBJ2-3
v_gene: TRBV5-8
CDR3aa: CASSLSLAGGPQDTQYF

j_gene: TRBJ2-7
v_gene: TRBV10-2
CDR3aa: CASAQRTYEQYF

j_gene: TRBJ2-7
v_gene: TRBV14
CDR3aa: CASSQSRERSYSYEQYF

j_gene: TRBJ2-2
v_gene: TRBV4-3
CDR3aa: CASSQGAGRLFF

j_gene: TRBJ2-7
v_gene: TRBV5-1
CDR3aa: CASSSGGGSLYEQYF

j_gene: TRBJ2-1
v_gene: TRBV4-1
CDR3aa: CASSQVLGGYNEQFF

j_gene: TRBJ2-7
v_gene: TRBV7-2
CDR3aa: CASSLGASGISYEQYF

j_gene: TRBJ2-5
v_gene: TRBV11-2
CDR3aa: CASSLENWVDPQETQYF

j_gene: TRBJ2-7
v_gene: TRBV4-3
CDR3aa: CASSQVWDSPYEQYF

j_gene: TRBJ2-7
v_gene: TRBV10-3
CDR3aa: CAISVRGDEQYF

j_gene: TRBJ2-2
v_gene: TRBV10-3
CDR3aa: CAIRAGGPNTGELFF

j_gene: TRBJ1-2
v_gene: TRBV7-9
CDR3aa: CASSLAVGSPQSGAYTF